This is a list of T cell receptor beta chains from one sample in a study of blood T cell repertoires in COVID-19. The data were produced by immunoSEQ multiplex PCR, yet TCRdb's version contains in-frame clones alone and is incomplete. The sample carries 70,000 to 80,000 clones, about 80% recorded once. What was sequenced was peripheral blood. These TCRs come from a man of 80 years or more with acute or convalescent COVID-19. Each CDR3 is given with its conserved first and last residue. The D gene is left open where the match is weak. Only part of the rows carry a size: once, few, many, or a class if the clone is expanded.

CDR3 length: 13
J gene: TRBJ1-1
D gene: -
clone size: -
V gene: TRBV7-9
CDR3 DNA: TGTGCCAGCAGCTTTCGGGCGGGCACTGAAGCTTTCTTT
CDR3 protein: CASSFRAGTEAFF

CDR3 length: 17
J gene: TRBJ2-5
D gene: TRBD2
clone size: -
V gene: TRBV5-4
CDR3 DNA: TGTGCCAGCAGCTCCAACGGACTAGCGGGGGGCTCGGTTACCCAGTACTTC
CDR3 protein: CASSSNGLAGGSVTQYF

CDR3 length: 13
J gene: TRBJ1-3
D gene: -
clone size: -
V gene: TRBV7-9
CDR3 DNA: TGTGCCAGCAGCTTAGGGACAGGAAACACCATATATTTT
CDR3 protein: CASSLGTGNTIYF

CDR3 length: 18
J gene: TRBJ2-1
D gene: TRBD2
clone size: -
V gene: TRBV27
CDR3 DNA: TGTGCCAGCAGCCCCGGACTAGCGGGAAACCATTCCTACAATGAGCAGTTCTTC
CDR3 protein: CASSPGLAGNHSYNEQFF

CDR3 length: 12
J gene: TRBJ2-1
D gene: -
clone size: -
V gene: TRBV12-3/TRBV12-4
CDR3 DNA: TGTGCCAGCAGTTTTAACAGGGATGAGCAGTTCTTC
CDR3 protein: CASSFNRDEQFF

CDR3 length: 13
J gene: TRBJ2-7
D gene: TRBD1
clone size: -
V gene: TRBV18
CDR3 DNA: TGTGCCAGCTCACGGGACAGAAAATACGAGCAGTACTTC
CDR3 protein: CASSRDRKYEQYF

CDR3 length: 13
J gene: TRBJ1-6
D gene: -
clone size: -
V gene: TRBV7-9
CDR3 DNA: TGTGCCAGCAGCTTGTGGAGTAATTCACCCCTCCACTTT
CDR3 protein: CASSLWSNSPLHF

CDR3 length: 13
J gene: TRBJ1-5
D gene: -
clone size: -
V gene: TRBV15
CDR3 DNA: TGTGCCACCGGGGCACACAAGAATCAGCCCCAGCATTTT
CDR3 protein: CATGAHKNQPQHF

CDR3 length: 15
J gene: TRBJ2-7
D gene: TRBD1
clone size: -
V gene: TRBV6-2/TRBV6-3
CDR3 DNA: TGTGCCAGCAGTCCGCGGGACAGGGTTACCTACGAGCAGTACTTC
CDR3 protein: CASSPRDRVTYEQYF

CDR3 length: 14
J gene: TRBJ1-1
D gene: TRBD1
clone size: -
V gene: TRBV4-1
CDR3 DNA: TGCGCCAGCAGCCGCGACAGGGTAAACACTGAAGCTTTCTTT
CDR3 protein: CASSRDRVNTEAFF

CDR3 length: 16
J gene: TRBJ1-6
D gene: TRBD1
clone size: -
V gene: TRBV9
CDR3 DNA: TGTGCCAGCAGCGTAGGGCAGGGGGCGAGGAATTCACCCCTCCACTTT
CDR3 protein: CASSVGQGARNSPLHF

CDR3 length: 17
J gene: TRBJ2-1
D gene: -
clone size: -
V gene: TRBV11-3
CDR3 DNA: TGTGCCAGCAGCTTAGGCTCGGACAGTCCGGACTACAATGAGCAGTTCTTC
CDR3 protein: CASSLGSDSPDYNEQFF

CDR3 length: 15
J gene: TRBJ1-4
D gene: TRBD1
clone size: -
V gene: TRBV2
CDR3 DNA: TGTGCCAGCAGCCCGTTGACAGGGGAGAATGAAAAACTGTTTTTT
CDR3 protein: CASSPLTGENEKLFF

CDR3 length: 13
J gene: TRBJ2-5
D gene: -
clone size: -
V gene: TRBV18
CDR3 DNA: TGTGCCAGCTCACCGGCGGAACAAGAGACCCAGTACTTC
CDR3 protein: CASSPAEQETQYF

CDR3 length: 14
J gene: TRBJ2-1
D gene: TRBD1
clone size: -
V gene: TRBV6-2/TRBV6-3
CDR3 DNA: TGTGCCAGCAGTTTCCAGGGGGCGATCAATGAGCAGTTCTTC
CDR3 protein: CASSFQGAINEQFF

CDR3 length: 19
J gene: TRBJ2-3
D gene: TRBD1
clone size: -
V gene: TRBV19
CDR3 DNA: TGTGCCAGTAGTATTGGGACAGGGGGTACGACTCCCCACAGATCTACGCAGTATTTT
CDR3 protein: CASSIGTGGTTPHRSTQYF

CDR3 length: 14
J gene: TRBJ1-1
D gene: TRBD1
clone size: -
V gene: TRBV5-1
CDR3 DNA: TGCGCCAGCGGAGTGGGGACAGGGGGTACTGAAGCTTTCTTT
CDR3 protein: CASGVGTGGTEAFF

CDR3 length: 13
J gene: TRBJ1-1
D gene: TRBD1
clone size: few
V gene: TRBV7-2
CDR3 DNA: TGTGCCAGCAGCTTAGACGGACAGGTCGAAGCTTTCTTT
CDR3 protein: CASSLDGQVEAFF